Presented here are 7 T cell receptor beta chains from one specimen sequenced in a study of beta chain features in type 1 diabetes. The study reverse transcribed the entire isolated RNA, so it sequenced expressed TCRB transcripts. Sequencing used immunoSEQ multiplex PCR; TCRdb keeps in-frame clones, though not all of them. Among fewer than 400,000 clones listed, approximately 8% were seen once. Sequencing input: central memory CD4+ T cells from blood. These receptors were obtained from a woman under 30 in good health.

This rearrangement joins TRBV19 to TRBJ2-7; 9 positions agree with TRBD2. Trimming removed 2 bases from V and 0 bases from J; junction bases left unmatched: 2. The CDR3 length is 15 residues. In germline, CDR1 is LNHDA, CDR2 SQIVND (reference sequence). CDR3 in DNA: TGTGCCAGTAGTATACCTAGCGGGAACTCCTACGAGCAGTACTTC. Translated, it gives CASSIPSGNSYEQYF.

The chain links TRBV10-3 to TRBJ2-7; D unresolved. Trimming removed 10 bases at V and 0 bases at J, with 10 bases between. Per germline, CDR1 ENHRY and CDR2 SYGVKD. The CDR3 has 12 residues. CDR3 loop: CANSPNSYEQYF. The CDR3 DNA reads TGTGCCAACAGCCCCAACTCCTACGAGCAGTACTTC.

This clone occurred many times. The chain is built from TRBV13 and TRBJ2-5; no firm D call. V dropped 5 bases and J dropped 3 bases, with 13 bases sitting between them. Germline assignment: CDR1 PRHDT and CDR2 FYEKMQ (reference sequence). This CDR3 comprises 14 residues. The CDR3 sequence is CASSQAWVEETQYF. CDR3 in DNA: TGTGCCAGCAGCCAGGCATGGGTCGAAGAGACCCAGTACTTC.

The rearrangement joins TRBV11-2 to TRBJ1-5, with a tentative D call TRBD1 (5 bases). The CDR3 has 16 residues. V lost 1 base and J lost 1, with 11 bases in between. The germline gives CDR1 SGHAT, CDR2 FQNNGV. The CDR3 DNA reads TGTGCCAGCAGCTTAGCGGGGGTTATGAGCAATCAGCCCCAGCATTTT. This encodes CASSLAGVMSNQPQHF. Looking up the rest from reference TRBV11-2 and TRBJ1-5 gives the full variable domain: EAGVAQSPRYKIIEKRQSVAFWCNPISGHATLYWYQQILGQGPKLLIQFQNNGVVDDSQLPKDRFSAERLKGVDSTLKIQPAKLEDSAVYLCASSLAGVMSNQPQHFGDGTRLSIL.

This clone was seen at least ten times. This sequence joins TRBV11-2 and TRBJ2-1; 9 nucleotides agree with TRBD2. This CDR3 region has 15 residues. Germline V gene data show CDR1 as SGHAT and CDR2 as FQNNGV. Trimming took 5 bases from V and 7 from J; bases not matched to a gene: 9. The CDR3 nucleotides are TGTGCCAGCAGCATAACCGGGACTAGCTGGAATGAGCAGTTCTTC. Its protein is CASSITGTSWNEQFF.

J is TRBJ1-3 and V is TRBV7-8; D not certain. The germline V and J ends were trimmed by 2 bases and 7 bases, with 6 bases remaining between them. Germline CDR1 SGHVS, CDR2 FQNEAQ. This CDR3 is built from 12 residues. This chain's CDR3 is CASSLLRNTIYF. The CDR3 coding sequence is TGTGCCAGCAGCTTACTTCGGAACACCATATATTTT.

Only a few counts were recorded for this clone. The gene calls are TRBV11-2 and TRBJ1-5, with D possibly being TRBD1 (6 bases). The V gene's germline CDR1 is SGHAT and CDR2 FQNNGV. The CDR3 contains 15 residues. V dropped 5 bases and J dropped 0 bases, with 11 bases sitting between them. The CDR3 spells CASSQGQYSNQPQHF. The CDR3, as DNA: TGTGCCAGCAGCCAAGGACAGTATAGCAATCAGCCCCAGCATTTT.